This TCR beta chain was sequenced for a study of blood T cell repertoires in COVID-19. Turning to the study itself: The samples span acute and convalescent COVID-19 from the United States, Italy and Spain.

Participant ages covered about 18 to 90 years across about two dozen US areas. Self-reported history from a screening survey and questionnaire set each donor's cohort. Exposed enrollees had met someone with a PCR-confirmed or clinician-diagnosed COVID-19 case at some point within the 2 weeks before study entry. The CDR3 has 16 amino acids. Germline V CDR1 and CDR2: SGDLS, YYNGEE. With 3 bases removed from V and 4 bases from J, the gap between germline ends came to 19 bases. This table comes from immunoSEQ multiplex PCR, and its TCRdb copy is limited to in-frame clones, with some not included. The sample holds about 310,000 clones, 85% seen once.

The sample was PBMCs or T cells enriched from blood (not recorded which). V is TRBV9 and J is TRBJ2-5; D possibly corresponds to TRBD2 (5 bases). The source is a woman younger than 45 who had been exposed to COVID-19. The CDR3 loop reads CASSATVGEGRETQYF. In DNA form, the CDR3 reads TGTGCCAGCAGCGCTACGGTGGGAGAAGGGCGAGAGACCCAGTACTTC. Filled out from reference TRBV9 and TRBJ2-5, the complete variable domain reads DSGVTQTPKHLITATGQRVTLRCSPRSGDLSVYWYQQSLDQGLQFLIQYYNGEERAKGNILERFSAQQFPDLHSELNLSSLELGDSALYFCASSATVGEGRETQYFGPGTRLLVL.